The clone carrying this TCR beta chain was detected once. Per the authors' pipeline: Counts of nucleated cells, estimated from reference gene primer amplification, were obtained. The assay was immunoSEQ multiplex PCR, and TCRdb's table has in-frame clones only and misses some. The D gene and trimming were derived from the DNA, and the V and J assignments and clone size from that table. The sample lists 250,000 to 300,000 clones, roughly 90% occurring once. A COVID-19 case was met by exposed participants within 2 weeks before study entry. The sample belongs to a study of blood T cell repertoires in COVID-19. About the research overall: Some COVID-19 samples were acute and others convalescent; all came from the United States, Italy and Spain. The cDNA or gDNA used as material had been derived from T cells, B-cell-depleted T cells, or PBMCs.

The receptor was derived from a woman between 50 and 59 years old who had been exposed to COVID-19. Sequencing was carried out using PBMCs or T cells enriched from blood (not recorded which).

CDR3 residues: CASSAFAAAANVLTF. CDR3 coding DNA: TGTGCCAGCAGCGCATTTGCGGCAGCAGCCAACGTCCTGACTTTC. The chain recombines TRBV2 with TRBJ2-6; no definite D call. Germline V lookup: CDR1 SNHLY, CDR2 FYNNEI. The CDR3 is made up of 15 amino acids. Trimming pared 6 bases from V and 7 bases from J, leaving 16 bases between.